The present entry profiles one T cell receptor (beta chain) with its context. The antigen is undetermined. Looked up from germline, CDR1 is MNHNS and CDR2 is SASEGT. There are 15 residues in the CDR3. Trimming left V 3 bases short and J 4 bases short, with 12 bases between. The source of the sample is a study of chemoradiotherapy in HPV16-positive cancers. Across the whole study: Functional T-cell assays on two HPV16-positive patients' cells defined candidate HPV-specific clones and common TCR motifs. Study-level results: Functional assays defining HPV-specific T cells used only a couple of HPV16-positive patients. For HPV16-positive patients, expanding HPV-responsive T cells associated with longer recurrence-free survival.

The method was immunoSEQ multiplex PCR; TCRdb's version includes in-frame clones alone and lacks a portion of them. The repertoire holds under 3,500 clones, with 80% to 95% as singletons. Sequenced here: tumor tissue, sampled from a patient who underwent chemoradiotherapy. The chain recombines TRBV6-1 with TRBJ2-2; D unclear. The sequence derives from a human donor with HPV-associated anogenital cancer. The CDR3 protein is CASSDLEWRTGELFF. CDR3 sequence (DNA): TGTGCCAGCAGTGATCTAGAGTGGCGCACCGGGGAGCTGTTTTTT.